This TCR beta chain appears in the sequencing data of a study of blood T cells in healthy people across ages. The CDR3 spans 12 residues. The junction had 5 bases not matched to a gene; V was cut back by 4 bases and J by 6 bases. Germline V gene data show CDR1 as GTSNPN and CDR2 as SVGIG (reference sequence). Next came a second PCR, run for about 7 to 11 cycles, which used a sample-barcoded 5' primer along with a J-beta primer mix. TCRdb used MiXCR to reprocess the 5' RACE reads, holding one entry per CDR3 protein. The data hold about 1,600,000 distinct CDR3 sequences, with roughly 45% observed a single time.

Sequenced sample: blood. The rearrangement links TRBV30 to TRBJ1-1, with 7 positions matching TRBD1. The receptor was isolated from a woman aged 18 to 35 in good health. This chain's CDR3 is CAWTQDRAEAFF. The DNA for the CDR3 is TGTGCCTGGACCCAAGACAGGGCTGAAGCTTTCTTT.